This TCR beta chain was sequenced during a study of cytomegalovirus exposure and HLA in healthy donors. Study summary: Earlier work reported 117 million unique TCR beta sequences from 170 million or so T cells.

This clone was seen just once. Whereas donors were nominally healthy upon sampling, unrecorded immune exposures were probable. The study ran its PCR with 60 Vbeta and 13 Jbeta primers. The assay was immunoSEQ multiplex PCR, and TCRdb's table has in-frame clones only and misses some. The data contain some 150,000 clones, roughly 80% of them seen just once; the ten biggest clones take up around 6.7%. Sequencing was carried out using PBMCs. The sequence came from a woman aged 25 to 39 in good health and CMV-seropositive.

CDR3 amino acids: CASSFTSGHTDTQYF. CDR3 DNA sequence: TGTGCCAGCAGTTTTACTAGCGGACACACAGATACGCAGTATTTT. The chain carries TRBV7-2 and TRBJ2-3, with TRBD2 matching 8 bases. Looked up from germline, CDR1 is SGHTA and CDR2 is FQGNSA. The V segment lost 6 bases and the J segment 2 bases; nucleotides outside the gene matches: 7. The CDR3 is 15 residues long. The whole variable domain, remainder taken from reference TRBV7-2 and TRBJ2-3, is GAGVSQSPSNKVTEKGKDVELRCDPISGHTALYWYRQSLGQGLEFLIYFQGNSAPDKSGLPSDRFSAERTGGSVSTLTIQRTQQEDSAVYLCASSFTSGHTDTQYFGPGTRLTVL.